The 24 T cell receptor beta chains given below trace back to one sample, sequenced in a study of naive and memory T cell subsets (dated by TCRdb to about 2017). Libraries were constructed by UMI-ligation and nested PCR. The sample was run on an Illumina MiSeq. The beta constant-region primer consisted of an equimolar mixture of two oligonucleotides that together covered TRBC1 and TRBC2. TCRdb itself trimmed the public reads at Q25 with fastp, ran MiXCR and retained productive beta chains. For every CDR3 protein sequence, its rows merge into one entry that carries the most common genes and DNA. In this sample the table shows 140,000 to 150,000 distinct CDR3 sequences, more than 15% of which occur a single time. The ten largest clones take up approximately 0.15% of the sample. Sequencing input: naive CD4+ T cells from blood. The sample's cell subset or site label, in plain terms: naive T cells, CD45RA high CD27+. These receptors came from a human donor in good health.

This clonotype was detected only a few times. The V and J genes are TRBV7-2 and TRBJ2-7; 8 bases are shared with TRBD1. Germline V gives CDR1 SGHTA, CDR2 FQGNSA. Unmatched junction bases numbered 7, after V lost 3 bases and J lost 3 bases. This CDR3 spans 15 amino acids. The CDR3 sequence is CASSLTLTGDYEQYF. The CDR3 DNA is TGTGCCAGCAGCTTGACCCTGACAGGGGACTACGAGCAGTACTTC.

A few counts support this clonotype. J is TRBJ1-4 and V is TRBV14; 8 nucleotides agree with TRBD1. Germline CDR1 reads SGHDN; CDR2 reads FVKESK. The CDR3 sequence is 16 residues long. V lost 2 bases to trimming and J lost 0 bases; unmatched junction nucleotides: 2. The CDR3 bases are TGTGCCAGCAGCCAAATACAGGGGGCAACTAATGAAAAACTGTTTTTT. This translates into CASSQIQGATNEKLFF.

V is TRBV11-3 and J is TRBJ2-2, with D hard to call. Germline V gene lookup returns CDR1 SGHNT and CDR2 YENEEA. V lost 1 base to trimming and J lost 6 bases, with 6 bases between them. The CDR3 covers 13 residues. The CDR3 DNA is TGTGCCAGCAGCTTAGGCAGCGCCGGGGAGCTGTTTTTT. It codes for CASSLGSAGELFF. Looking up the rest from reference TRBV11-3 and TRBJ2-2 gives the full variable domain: EAGVVQSPRYKIIEKKQPVAFWCNPISGHNTLYWYLQNLGQGPELLIRYENEEAVDDSQLPKDRFSAERLKGVDSTLKIQPAELGDSAVYLCASSLGSAGELFFGEGSRLTVL.

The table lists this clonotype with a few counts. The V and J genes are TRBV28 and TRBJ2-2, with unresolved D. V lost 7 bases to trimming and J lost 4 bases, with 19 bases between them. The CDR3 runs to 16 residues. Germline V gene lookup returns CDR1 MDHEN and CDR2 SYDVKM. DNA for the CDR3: TGTGCCAGCACCCCGTTTGGCCACCTCGGCACCGGGGAGCTGTTTTTT. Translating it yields CASTPFGHLGTGELFF.

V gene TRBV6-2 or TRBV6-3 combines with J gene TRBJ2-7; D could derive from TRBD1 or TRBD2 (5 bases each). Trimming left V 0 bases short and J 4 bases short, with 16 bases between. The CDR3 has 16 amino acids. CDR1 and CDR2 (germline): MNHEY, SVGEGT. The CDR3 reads CASSYSYRDLRYEQYF. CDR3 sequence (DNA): TGTGCCAGCAGTTACTCGTATCGGGACCTTCGATACGAGCAGTACTTC.

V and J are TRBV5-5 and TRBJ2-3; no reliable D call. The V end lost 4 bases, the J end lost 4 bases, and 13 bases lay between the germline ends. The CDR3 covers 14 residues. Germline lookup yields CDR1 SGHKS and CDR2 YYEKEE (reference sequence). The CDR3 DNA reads TGTGCCAGCAGCCTTCGAGAGAGACCAGATACGCAGTATTTT. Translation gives CASSLRERPDTQYF.

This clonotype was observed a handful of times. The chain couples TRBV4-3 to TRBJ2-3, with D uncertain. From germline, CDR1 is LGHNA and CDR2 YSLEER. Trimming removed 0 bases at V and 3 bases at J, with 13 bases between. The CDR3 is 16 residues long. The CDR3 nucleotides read TGCGCCAGCAGCCAAGATACGGACCGTACGACAGATACGCAGTATTTT. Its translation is CASSQDTDRTTDTQYF.

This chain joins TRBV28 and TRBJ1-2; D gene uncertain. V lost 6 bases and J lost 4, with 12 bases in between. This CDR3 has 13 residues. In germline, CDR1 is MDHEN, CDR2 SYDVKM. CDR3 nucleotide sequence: TGTGCCAGCAGACTAGAGGGAGGCTATGGCTACACCTTC. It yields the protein CASRLEGGYGYTF.

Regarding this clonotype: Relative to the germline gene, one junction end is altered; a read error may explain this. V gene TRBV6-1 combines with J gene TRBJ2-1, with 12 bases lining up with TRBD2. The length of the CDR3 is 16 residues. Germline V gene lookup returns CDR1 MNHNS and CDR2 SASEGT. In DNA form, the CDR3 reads TGTCCCAGCAGTGACCAACTAGCGGGGGGCTACAATGAGCAGTTCTTC. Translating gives CPSSDQLAGGYNEQFF.

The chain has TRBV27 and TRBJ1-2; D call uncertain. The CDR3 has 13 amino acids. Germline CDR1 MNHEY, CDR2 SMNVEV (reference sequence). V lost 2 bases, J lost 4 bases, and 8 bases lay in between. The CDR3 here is CASSLNGAYGYTF. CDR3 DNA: TGTGCCAGCAGTTTAAACGGCGCCTATGGCTACACCTTC.

This CDR3 is CASSLNAGNLYNEQFF. The CDR3 DNA reads as TGCGCCAGCAGCCTGAATGCAGGGAATCTTTACAATGAGCAGTTCTTC. The rearrangement links TRBV4-3 to TRBJ2-1; tentatively, D is TRBD1 (5 bases). This CDR3 has 16 amino acids. The germline CDR1 and CDR2 sequences are LGHNA and YSLEER. Trimming took 4 bases from V and 4 from J, leaving 17 bases between them.

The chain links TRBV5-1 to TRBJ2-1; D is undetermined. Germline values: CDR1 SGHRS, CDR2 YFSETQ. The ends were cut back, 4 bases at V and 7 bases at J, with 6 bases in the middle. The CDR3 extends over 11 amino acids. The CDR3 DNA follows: TGCGCCAGCAGCCCCCAAAATGAGCAGTTCTTC. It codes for CASSPQNEQFF.

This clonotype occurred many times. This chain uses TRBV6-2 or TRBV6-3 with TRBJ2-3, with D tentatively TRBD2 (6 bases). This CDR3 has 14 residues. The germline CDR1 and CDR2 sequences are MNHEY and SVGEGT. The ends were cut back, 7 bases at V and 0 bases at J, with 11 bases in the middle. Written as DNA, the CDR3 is TGTGCCAGCAACCTAGCGTCGAGCACAGATACGCAGTATTTT. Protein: CASNLASSTDTQYF.

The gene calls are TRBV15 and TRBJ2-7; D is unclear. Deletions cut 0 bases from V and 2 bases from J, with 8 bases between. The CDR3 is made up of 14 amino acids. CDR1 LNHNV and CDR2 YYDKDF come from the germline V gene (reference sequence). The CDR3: CATSRDRAAYEQYF. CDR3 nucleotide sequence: TGTGCCACCAGCAGAGACCGAGCCGCCTACGAGCAGTACTTC.

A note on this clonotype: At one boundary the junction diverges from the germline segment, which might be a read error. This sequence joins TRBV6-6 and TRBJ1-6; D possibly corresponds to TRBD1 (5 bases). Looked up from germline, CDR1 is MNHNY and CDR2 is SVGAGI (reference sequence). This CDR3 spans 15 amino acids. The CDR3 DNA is TGTGTCAGCTGGAACTCAGGGACTCAGGGTTCACCCCTCCACTTT. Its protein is CVSWNSGTQGSPLHF.

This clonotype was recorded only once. As DNA, the CDR3 is TGTGCCAGCTCACCACCCGGGACTCACTACAATGAGCAGTTCTTC. This codes for CASSPPGTHYNEQFF. The chain is built from TRBV18 and TRBJ2-1; weak D call: TRBD2 (6 bases). The CDR3 has 15 residues. V lost 0 bases and J lost 3, with 9 bases in between. Germline lookup yields CDR1 KGHSH and CDR2 LQKENI.

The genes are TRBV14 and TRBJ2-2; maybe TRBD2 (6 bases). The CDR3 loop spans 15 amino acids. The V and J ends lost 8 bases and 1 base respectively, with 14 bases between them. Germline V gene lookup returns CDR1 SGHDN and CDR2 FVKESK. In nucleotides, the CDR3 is TGTGCCAGCCGGGAGCGAGGACTGAACACCGGGGAGCTGTTTTTT. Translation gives CASRERGLNTGELFF.

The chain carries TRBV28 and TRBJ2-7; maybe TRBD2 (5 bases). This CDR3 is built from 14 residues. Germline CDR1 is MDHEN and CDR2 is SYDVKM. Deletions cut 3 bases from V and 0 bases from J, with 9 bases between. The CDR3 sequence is CASSFGGSSYEQYF. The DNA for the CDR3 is TGTGCCAGCAGTTTTGGCGGGTCCTCCTACGAGCAGTACTTC.

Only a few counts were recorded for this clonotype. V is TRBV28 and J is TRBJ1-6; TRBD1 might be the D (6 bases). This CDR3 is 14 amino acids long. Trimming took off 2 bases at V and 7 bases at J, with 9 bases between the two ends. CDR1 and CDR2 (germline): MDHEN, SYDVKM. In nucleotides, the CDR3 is TGTGCCAGCAGTTTACCACAGGGAAATTCACCCCTCCACTTT. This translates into CASSLPQGNSPLHF. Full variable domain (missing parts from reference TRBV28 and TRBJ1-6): DVKVTQSSRYLVKRTGEKVFLECVQDMDHENMFWYRQDPGLGLRLIYFSYDVKMKEKGDIPEGYSVSREKKERFSLILESASTNQTSMYLCASSLPQGNSPLHFGNGTRLTVT.

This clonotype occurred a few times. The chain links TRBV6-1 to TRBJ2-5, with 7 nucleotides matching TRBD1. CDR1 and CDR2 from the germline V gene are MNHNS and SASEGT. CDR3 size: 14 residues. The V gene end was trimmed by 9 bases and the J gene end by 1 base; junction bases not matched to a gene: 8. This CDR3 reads CASRTGNSQETQYF. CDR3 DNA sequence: TGTGCCAGTAGGACAGGAAATTCCCAAGAGACCCAGTACTTC.

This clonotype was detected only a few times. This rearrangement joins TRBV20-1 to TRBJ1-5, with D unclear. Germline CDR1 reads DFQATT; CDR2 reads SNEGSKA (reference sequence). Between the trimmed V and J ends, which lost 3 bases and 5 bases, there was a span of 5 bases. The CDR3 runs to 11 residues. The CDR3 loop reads CSASGDQPQHF. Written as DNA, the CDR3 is TGCAGTGCTAGTGGGGATCAGCCCCAGCATTTT.

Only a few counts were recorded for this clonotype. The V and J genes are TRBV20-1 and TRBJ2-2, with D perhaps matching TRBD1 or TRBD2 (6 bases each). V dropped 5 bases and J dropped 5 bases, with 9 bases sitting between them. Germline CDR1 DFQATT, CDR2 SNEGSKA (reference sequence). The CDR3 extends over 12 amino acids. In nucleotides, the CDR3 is TGCAGTGCTGGAGGGGGGACCGGGGAGCTGTTTTTT. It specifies CSAGGGTGELFF.

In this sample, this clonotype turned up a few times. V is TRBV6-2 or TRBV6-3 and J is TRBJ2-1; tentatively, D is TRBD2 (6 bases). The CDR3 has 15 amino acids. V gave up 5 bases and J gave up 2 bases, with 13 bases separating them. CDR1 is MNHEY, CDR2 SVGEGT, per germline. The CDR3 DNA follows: TGTGCCAGCAGTCTTAGCGGCTTTACCTACAATGAGCAGTTCTTC. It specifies CASSLSGFTYNEQFF.

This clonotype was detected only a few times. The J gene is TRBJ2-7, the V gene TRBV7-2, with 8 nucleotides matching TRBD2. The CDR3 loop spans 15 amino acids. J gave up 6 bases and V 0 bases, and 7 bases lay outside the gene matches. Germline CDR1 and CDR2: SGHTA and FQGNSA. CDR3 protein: CASSLAGLGAGEQYF. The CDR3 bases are TGTGCCAGCAGCTTAGCGGGACTAGGGGCGGGCGAGCAGTACTTC.